These 12 T cell receptor beta chains share one sample of origin, sequenced in a study of siplizumab effects on memory and regulatory T cells. Measured with immunoSEQ multiplex PCR; TCRdb has only the in-frame clones, and not every one. There are about 72,000 clones in the sample; around 90% occur only once, and approximately 28% lies in the top ten. The sample consisted of CD8+ T cells sorted from blood. The source is a human donor in good health.

This clone was found a few times. The chain joins TRBV7-9 to TRBJ2-7, with 10 bases lining up with TRBD2. J lost 3 bases, V lost 7 bases, and 9 bases had no gene match. Germline V lookup: CDR1 SEHNR, CDR2 FQNEAQ (reference sequence). The CDR3 consists of 15 residues. CDR3 coding DNA: TGTGCCAGCACCTCTGGGCTAGCGGGAGACTACGAGCAGTACTTC. Protein: CASTSGLAGDYEQYF.

The V call is TRBV30, the J call TRBJ2-6; TRBD1 might be the D (5 bases). The CDR3 totals 15 residues. Per germline, CDR1 GTSNPN and CDR2 SVGIG (reference sequence). V gave up 0 bases and J gave up 0 bases, with 6 bases separating them. CDR3 DNA sequence: TGTGCCTGGAGTGTAAGGGGCTCTGGGGCCAACGTCCTGACTTTC. Amino acid sequence: CAWSVRGSGANVLTF.

This chain links TRBV5-4 with TRBJ2-5; D unresolved. CDR1 is SGHNT and CDR2 is YYREEE in the germline V gene (reference sequence). The germline V and J ends were trimmed by 3 bases and 2 bases, with 2 bases remaining between them. The CDR3 is 11 amino acids. CDR3 loop: CASSSQETQYF. CDR3 bases: TGTGCCAGCAGCTCACAAGAGACCCAGTACTTC.

This clone was seen once. The chain carries TRBV2 and TRBJ1-1; D remains unclear. From germline, CDR1 is SNHLY and CDR2 FYNNEI. The CDR3 runs 13 residues. V dropped 8 bases and J dropped 0 bases, with 10 bases sitting between them. The CDR3 here is CASSKVMNTEAFF. CDR3 sequence (DNA): TGTGCCAGCTCAAAGGTGATGAACACTGAAGCTTTCTTT.

The chain is built from TRBV6-6 and TRBJ2-1; D not certain. Trimming left V 0 bases short and J 9 bases short, with 15 bases between. Looked up from germline, CDR1 is MNHNY and CDR2 is SVGAGI (reference sequence). The length of the CDR3 is 15 residues. The CDR3 loop reads CASSYSNPRYGEQFF. CDR3 in DNA: TGTGCCAGCAGTTACTCGAATCCTCGATACGGTGAGCAGTTCTTC.

The rearrangement uses TRBV4-1 and TRBJ2-5, with 8 bases that match TRBD1. CDR3 length: 16 amino acids. The V and J ends lost 3 bases and 11 bases, in that order; junction bases with no gene match: 17. Per the germline V gene, CDR1 is MGHRA and CDR2 is YSYEKL. CDR3 in amino acids: CASSHLTGTGNPKQYF. The CDR3 coding sequence is TGCGCCAGCAGCCACCTGACCGGGACAGGAAATCCGAAGCAGTACTTC.

The chain is built from TRBV13 and TRBJ2-2, with TRBD1 matching over 7 bases. The CDR3 is 15 residues long. V dropped 5 bases and J dropped 6; count of bases not matched to a gene: 9. Germline CDR1 and CDR2: PRHDT and FYEKMQ (reference sequence). CDR3 DNA: TGTGCCAGCAGCGGCCCAGACAGGGTGGCCGGGGAGCTGTTTTTT. Translation gives CASSGPDRVAGELFF.

This rearrangement joins TRBV4-1 to TRBJ2-7; 9 positions match TRBD2. The CDR3 loop spans 15 amino acids. CDR1 is MGHRA, CDR2 YSYEKL, per germline. V lost 3 bases and J lost 3; bases outside the gene matches: 6. The CDR3, as DNA: TGCGCCAGCAGCCAGGGTTCTAGCGGGATCTACGAGCAGTACTTC. It specifies CASSQGSSGIYEQYF.

The rearrangement links TRBV6-9 to TRBJ1-3; 8 bases match TRBD1. In germline, CDR1 is MNHGY, CDR2 SVAAGI. The CDR3 is made up of 15 amino acids. V shed 4 bases and J 5 bases; nucleotides not matched to a gene: 7. CDR3: CASSSLPGGRNTIYF. The CDR3 nucleotides are TGTGCCAGCAGTTCACTCCCAGGGGGCCGAAACACCATATATTTT.

The CDR3 DNA is TGTGCCAGCAGCCAGTACCGGGGGCTGGGGGAGACCCAGTACTTC. Encoded protein: CASSQYRGLGETQYF. The V call is TRBV5-4, the J call TRBJ2-5; D is tentatively TRBD1 or TRBD2 (6 bases each). Trimming took 4 bases from V and 5 from J, leaving 18 bases between them. The germline CDR1 and CDR2 sequences are SGHNT and YYREEE (reference sequence). The CDR3 is made up of 15 amino acids. Full variable domain (remainder filled in from reference TRBV5-4 and TRBJ2-5): ETGVTQSPTHLIKTRGQQVTLRCSSQSGHNTVSWYQQALGQGPQFIFQYYREEENGRGNFPPRFSGLQFPNYSSELNVNALELDDSALYLCASSQYRGLGETQYFGPGTRLLVL.

This sequence joins TRBV5-4 and TRBJ2-7; no reliable D call. Germline assignment: CDR1 SGHNT and CDR2 YYREEE (reference sequence). With 1 base removed from V and 1 base from J, the gap between germline ends came to 6 bases. The CDR3 consists of 13 residues. CDR3 bases: TGTGCCAGCAGCTTGATCTCTTCCTACGAGCAGTACTTC. Protein product: CASSLISSYEQYF.

This CDR3 reads CASFLGGYTF. The CDR3 nucleotides read TGTGCCAGCTTTTTAGGCGGCTACACCTTC. V usage is TRBV7-9 and J usage is TRBJ1-2; no firm D call. The CDR3 has 10 residues. V gave up 8 bases and J gave up 8 bases, with 9 bases separating them. Germline V gene sequence: CDR1 SEHNR, CDR2 FQNEAQ (reference sequence).